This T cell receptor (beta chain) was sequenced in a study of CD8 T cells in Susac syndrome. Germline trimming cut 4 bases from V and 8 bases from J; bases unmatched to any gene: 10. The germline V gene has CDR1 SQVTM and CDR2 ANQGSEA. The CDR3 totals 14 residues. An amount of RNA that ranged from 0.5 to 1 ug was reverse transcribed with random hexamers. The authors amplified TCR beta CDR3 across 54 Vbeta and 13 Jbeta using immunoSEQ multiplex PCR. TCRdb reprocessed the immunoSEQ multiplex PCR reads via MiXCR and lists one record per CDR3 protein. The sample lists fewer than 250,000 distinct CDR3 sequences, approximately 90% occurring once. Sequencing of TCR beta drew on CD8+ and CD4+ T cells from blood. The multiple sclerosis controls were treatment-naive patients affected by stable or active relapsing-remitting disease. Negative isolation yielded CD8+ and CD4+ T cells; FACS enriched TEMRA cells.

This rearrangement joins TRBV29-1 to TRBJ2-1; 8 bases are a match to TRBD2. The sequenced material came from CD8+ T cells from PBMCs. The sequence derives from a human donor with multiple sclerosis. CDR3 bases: TGCAGCGTTGTTTCCGGGAGGGCCGAGGATGAGCAGTTCTTC. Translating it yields CSVVSGRAEDEQFF.